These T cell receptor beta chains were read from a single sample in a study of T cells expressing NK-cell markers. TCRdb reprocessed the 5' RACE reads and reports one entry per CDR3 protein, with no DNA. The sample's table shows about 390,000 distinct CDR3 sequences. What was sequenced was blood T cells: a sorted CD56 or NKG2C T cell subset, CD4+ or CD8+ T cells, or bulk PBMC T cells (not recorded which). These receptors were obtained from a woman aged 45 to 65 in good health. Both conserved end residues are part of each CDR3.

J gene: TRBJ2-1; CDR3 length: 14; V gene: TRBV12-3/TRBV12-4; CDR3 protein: CASSHDSAVNEQFF
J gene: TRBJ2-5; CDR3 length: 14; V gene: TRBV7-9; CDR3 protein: CASSPEGEKETQYF
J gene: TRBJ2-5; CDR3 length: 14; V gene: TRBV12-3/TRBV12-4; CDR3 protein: CASSLALSYETQYF
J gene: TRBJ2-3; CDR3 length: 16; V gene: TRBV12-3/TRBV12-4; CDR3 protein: CASSIGLAGRADTQYF
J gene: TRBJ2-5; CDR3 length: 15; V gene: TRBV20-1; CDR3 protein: CSARVRGGLWETQYF
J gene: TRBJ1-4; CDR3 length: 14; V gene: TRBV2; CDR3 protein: CASMAPTTNEKLFF
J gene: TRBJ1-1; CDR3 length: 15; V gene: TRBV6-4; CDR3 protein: CASSRAGGNRTEAFF
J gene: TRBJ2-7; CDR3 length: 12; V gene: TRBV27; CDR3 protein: CASSFWGLEQYF
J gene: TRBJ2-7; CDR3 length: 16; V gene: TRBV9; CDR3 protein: CASSPLAGSSSYEQYF
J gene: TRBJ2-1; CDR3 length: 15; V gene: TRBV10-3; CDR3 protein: CATGLGLAGIYEQFF
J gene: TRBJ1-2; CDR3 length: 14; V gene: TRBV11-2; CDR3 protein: CASSFADVNYGYTF
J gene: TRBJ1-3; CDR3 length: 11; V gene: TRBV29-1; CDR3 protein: CSVKSEDTIYF
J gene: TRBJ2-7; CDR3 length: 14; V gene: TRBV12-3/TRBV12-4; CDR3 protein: CASSHPGQGREQYF
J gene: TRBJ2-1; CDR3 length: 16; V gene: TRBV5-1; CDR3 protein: CASEGTRRDGYNEQFF
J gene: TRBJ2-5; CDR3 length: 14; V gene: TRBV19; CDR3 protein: CASSIEVADETQYF
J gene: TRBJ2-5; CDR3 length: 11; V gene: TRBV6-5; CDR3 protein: CASSYGGTQYF